The following is a T cell receptor beta chain sequence with its context. The table lists this clone with a few counts. This clone's antigen is unknown. Base qualities are not at hand, and no much larger clone is one base apart. This entry belongs to a study of beta chain features in type 1 diabetes (dated by TCRdb to 2017 to 2018). For the study in its entirety: Mean age, gender distribution, total cell number and subset yield did not differ between patients and healthy donors. A total of 107,917,701 sorted cells were examined across all samples, and the number of cells per subset was strongly correlated with RNA yield. In the study, TCRB repertoires of sorted circulating CD4+ T cell subsets from recently diagnosed type 1 diabetes patients were compared with those of matched healthy donors. Regulatory and stem cell-like memory subsets were obtained from only 8 patients and about 8 healthy donors, while naive and central memory subsets were obtained from all 28 donors. What the authors observed across the whole study: Naive, central memory and regulatory TCRB repertoires appeared to be more similar among patients than among healthy donors. A moderate but significant shortening of TCRB CDR3 length was observed in type 1 diabetes patients in all four CD4+ subsets. Sequencing cDNA rather than genomic DNA could over-represent highly expressing activated cells, although activation and CD3 levels did not differ between groups. Fewer insertions and more nucleotide deletions at VDJ recombination sites were observed in patients with type 1 diabetes, implying thymic rearrangement abnormalities. PCR might favor shorter templates, but patient and control samples were amplified and corrected together, so any skew would affect both groups equally. Only small numbers of individuals were included in the HLA sub-analyses, which left unresolved whether HLA type had any influence on TCRB rearrangement.

Trimming at the junction amounts to 2 bases on V and 5 bases on J, and the germline ends lie 12 bases apart. The CDR3 holds 15 amino acids from the cysteine to the phenylalanine. Only CDR3 DNA remains: 45 bases, in frame from the first base. CDR1 and CDR2, per the germline V gene, are KGHSH and LQKENI. All of the isolated RNA was reverse transcribed with the High Capacity cDNA Reverse Transcription Kit, so expressed TCRB transcripts were sequenced. Deep immunoSEQ sequencing was performed on naive, central memory and regulatory T cell samples, with an average of roughly 3.5 million total reads per sample. Sorted cells were lysed in RLT buffer, and RNA was extracted using DNase-treated RNeasy Micro or Mini kits according to cell number. To prevent cross-contamination, every cell subset was processed on its own, while patient and healthy donor samples were processed together. TCRB sequences were amplified from cDNA with the immunoSEQ multiplex PCR, producing 87-bp fragments spanning the CDR3 region. Amplicons were sequenced on the Illumina HiSeq platform. For the original study's pipeline: PCR bias was corrected computationally using synthetic template baselines, and reads within Hamming distance 2 were collapsed, with unmergeable singletons discarded. Reads were aligned against IMGT so that V, D and J genes, CDR3 length and insertions or deletions at six rearrangement sites could be assigned. Within each subset, clonotype counts were normalized to the number of sorted cells before true diversity and Gini coefficients were calculated with the tcR R package. The overlap coefficient, calculated on TCRB nucleotide sequences, was used to measure repertoire sharing. Out-of-frame TCRB sequences from naive cells were analyzed as a proxy for the pre-selection repertoire. In TCRdb, the immuneACCESS table is reduced to in-frame sequences with V and J assigned. These tables do not hold every clone; where another copy was compared, an unresolved V gene accounts for under half, and the others remain unexplained. V, J and clone size were drawn from that table, and D and trimming were deduced from the DNA. This sample has 600,000 to 700,000 clones in its table, and around 15% of those were observed once. The ten biggest clones cover approximately 0.021% of the sample.

A single peripheral blood draw of approximately 110 mL on average was collected from each donor into heparinised tubes. Naive, central memory, regulatory and stem cell-like memory CD4+ T cells were sorted on a BD FACSAria II using a panel including CD45RO, CCR7, CD25, CD127, CD95 and CD27. A purity above 95% was achieved for all sorted populations. PBMCs were isolated right away by Lymphoprep density gradient centrifugation and were stained directly, without culture. Samples were stained and sorted in pairs, with one healthy donor and one patient per experiment, so that batch effects were minimized.

This TCR was sampled from a young man with type 1 diabetes. Sequenced: naive CD4+ T cells from blood. This specimen's cell subset or site label, per the study, means: true naive CD4+ T cells. Here the chain combines TRBV18 and TRBJ2-2, with the D gene not clear enough to name. CDR3 sequence: CASSPGEARTGELFF. The DNA reads TGTGCCAGCTCACCAGGGGAAGCGAGAACCGGGGAGCTGTTTTTT.